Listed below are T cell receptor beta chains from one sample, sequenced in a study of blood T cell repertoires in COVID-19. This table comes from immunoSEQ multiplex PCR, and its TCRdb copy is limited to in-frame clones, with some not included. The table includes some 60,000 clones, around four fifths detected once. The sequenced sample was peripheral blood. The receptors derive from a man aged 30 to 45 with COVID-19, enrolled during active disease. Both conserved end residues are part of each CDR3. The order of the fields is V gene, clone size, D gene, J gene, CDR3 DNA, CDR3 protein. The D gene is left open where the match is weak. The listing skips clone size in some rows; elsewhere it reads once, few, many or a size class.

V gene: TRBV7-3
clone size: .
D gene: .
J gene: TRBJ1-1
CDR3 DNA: TGTGCCAGCAGCTTAACGGCAGAGAACACTGAAGCTTTCTTT
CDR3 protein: CASSLTAENTEAFF

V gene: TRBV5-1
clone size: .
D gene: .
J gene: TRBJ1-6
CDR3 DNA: TGCGCCAGCGGGGACTCGCCTTATAATTCACCCCTCCACTTT
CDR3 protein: CASGDSPYNSPLHF

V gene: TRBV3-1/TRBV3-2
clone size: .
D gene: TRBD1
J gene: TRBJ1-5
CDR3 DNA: TGTGCCAGCAGCGCCGGGACAGGGATAACTCAGCCCCAGCATTTT
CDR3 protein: CASSAGTGITQPQHF

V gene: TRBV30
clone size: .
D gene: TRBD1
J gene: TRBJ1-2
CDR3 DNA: TGTGCCTGGAGATCGACAGGGTTAAACTATGGCTACACCTTC
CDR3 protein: CAWRSTGLNYGYTF

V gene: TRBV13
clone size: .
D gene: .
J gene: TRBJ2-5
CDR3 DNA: TGTGCCAGCAGCTTAGGGGTCGGGGAGACCCAGTACTTC
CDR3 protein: CASSLGVGETQYF

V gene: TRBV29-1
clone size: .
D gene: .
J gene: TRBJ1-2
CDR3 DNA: TGCAGCGTTGAAAAAACTGCTTATGGCTACACCTTC
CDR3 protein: CSVEKTAYGYTF

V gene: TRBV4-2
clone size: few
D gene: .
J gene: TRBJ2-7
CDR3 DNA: TGTGCCAGCAGCCAAGATGAAAGCGGGCGGCCCTCCTACGAGCAGTACTTC
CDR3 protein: CASSQDESGRPSYEQYF

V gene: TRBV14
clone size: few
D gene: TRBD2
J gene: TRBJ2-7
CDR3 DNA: TGTGCCAGCAGCCGGACTAGCGGCGTCTCCTACGAGCAGTACTTC
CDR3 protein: CASSRTSGVSYEQYF

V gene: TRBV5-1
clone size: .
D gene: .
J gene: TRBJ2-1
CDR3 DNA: TGCGCCAGCAGCTTGGGTCTTAGCTCCTACAATGAGCAGTTCTTC
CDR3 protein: CASSLGLSSYNEQFF

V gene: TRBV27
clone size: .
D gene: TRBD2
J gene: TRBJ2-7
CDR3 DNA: TGTGCCAGCAGCTACCGGGGGGGGCACGAGCAGTACTTC
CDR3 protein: CASSYRGGHEQYF

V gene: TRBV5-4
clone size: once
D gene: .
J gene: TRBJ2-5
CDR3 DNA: TGTGCCAGCAGCCCAGGAGAGACCCAGTACTTC
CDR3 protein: CASSPGETQYF